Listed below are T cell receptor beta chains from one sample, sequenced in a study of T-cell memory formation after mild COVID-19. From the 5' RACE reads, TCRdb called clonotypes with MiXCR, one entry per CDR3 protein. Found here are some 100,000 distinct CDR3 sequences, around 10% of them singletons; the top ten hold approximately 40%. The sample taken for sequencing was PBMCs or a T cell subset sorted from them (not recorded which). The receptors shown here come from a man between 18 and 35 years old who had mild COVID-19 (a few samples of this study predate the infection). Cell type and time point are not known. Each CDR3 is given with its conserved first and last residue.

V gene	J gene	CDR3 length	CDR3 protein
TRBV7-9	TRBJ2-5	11	CASSPQETQYF
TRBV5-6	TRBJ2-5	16	CASSLDGGGARETQYF
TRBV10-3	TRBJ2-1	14	CAIGSSGDYNEQFF
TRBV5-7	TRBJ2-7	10	CASSSYEQYF
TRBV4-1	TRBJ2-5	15	CASSHPAGVEETQYF
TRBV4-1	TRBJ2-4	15	CASSQGQTTKNIQYF
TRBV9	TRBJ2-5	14	CASSDPGGDETQYF
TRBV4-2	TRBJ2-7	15	CASSQVASRFYEQYF
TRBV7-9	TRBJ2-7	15	CASSLGVGLTYEQYF
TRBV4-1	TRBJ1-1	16	CASSPAWVSAITEAFF
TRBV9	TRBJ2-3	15	CASSPAEGTPDTQYF
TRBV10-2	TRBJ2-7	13	CASSEGGFYEQYF
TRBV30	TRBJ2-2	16	CAWSLLAGGPAGELFF
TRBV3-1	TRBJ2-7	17	CASSQVSRSSTTYEQYF
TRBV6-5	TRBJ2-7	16	CASSYSRTGGSYEQYF
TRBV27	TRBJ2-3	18	CASSVSARTRPSTDTQYF
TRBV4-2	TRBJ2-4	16	CASSQQPGGAQNIQYF
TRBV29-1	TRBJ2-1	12	CSVRTGGNEQFF
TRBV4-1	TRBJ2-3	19	CASSHPGTSGGISTDTQYF
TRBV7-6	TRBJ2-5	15	CASSADRWGEETQYF
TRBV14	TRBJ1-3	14	CASSRYVSGNTIYF
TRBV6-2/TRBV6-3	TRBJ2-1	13	CASTRASYNEQFF
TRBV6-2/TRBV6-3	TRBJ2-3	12	CASSYTAHTQYF
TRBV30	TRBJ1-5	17	CAWSRGTGGYSNQPQHF
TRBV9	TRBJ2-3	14	CASSVEGGADTQYF
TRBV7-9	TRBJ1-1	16	CASRPTRGPLNTEAFF
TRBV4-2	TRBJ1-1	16	CASSTPGTVVNTEAFF
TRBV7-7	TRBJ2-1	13	CASSLGLGNEQFF
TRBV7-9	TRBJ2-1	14	CASSYGGGYNEQFF
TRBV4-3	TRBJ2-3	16	CASSQFGLPYTDTQYF
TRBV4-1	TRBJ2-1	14	CASSEAGQYNEQFF
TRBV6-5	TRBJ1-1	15	CASSYGWEAGTEAFF
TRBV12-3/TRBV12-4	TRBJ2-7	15	CASSLVDSSSYEQYF
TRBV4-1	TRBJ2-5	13	CASRGTVQETQYF
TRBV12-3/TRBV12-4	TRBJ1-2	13	CASSRQDSYGYTF
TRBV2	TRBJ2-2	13	CARQIANTGELFF
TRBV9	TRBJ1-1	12	CASSVGAGEAFF
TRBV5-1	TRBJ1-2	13	CASSPQAGYGYTF
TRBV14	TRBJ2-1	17	CASSTTSGGSGNNEQFF
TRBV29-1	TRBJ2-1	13	CRVIAGGYNEQFF
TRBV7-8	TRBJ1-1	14	CASSSVTGSTEAFF
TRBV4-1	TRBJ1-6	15	CASRQGEARESPLHF
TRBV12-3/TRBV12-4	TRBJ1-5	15	CASTAGTEGNQPQHF
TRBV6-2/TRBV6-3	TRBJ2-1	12	CASSYRYNEQFF
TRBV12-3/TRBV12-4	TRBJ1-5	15	CASGREGEGNQPQHF
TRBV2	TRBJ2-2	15	CASRGTAKNTGELFF
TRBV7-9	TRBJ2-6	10	CASSGSVLTF
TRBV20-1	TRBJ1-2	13	CSASSYSPTGYTF
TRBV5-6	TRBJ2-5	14	CASSLVQYQETQYF
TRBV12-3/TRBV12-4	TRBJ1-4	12	CASSQFNEKLFF
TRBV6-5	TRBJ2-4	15	CATTGGRGAKNIQYF
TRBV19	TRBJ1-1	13	CASSIGGLTEAFF
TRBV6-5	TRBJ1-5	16	CASRSGTGGDNQPQHF
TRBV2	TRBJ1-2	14	CASNTDARGYGYTF
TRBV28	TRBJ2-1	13	CASSRRSYNEQFF